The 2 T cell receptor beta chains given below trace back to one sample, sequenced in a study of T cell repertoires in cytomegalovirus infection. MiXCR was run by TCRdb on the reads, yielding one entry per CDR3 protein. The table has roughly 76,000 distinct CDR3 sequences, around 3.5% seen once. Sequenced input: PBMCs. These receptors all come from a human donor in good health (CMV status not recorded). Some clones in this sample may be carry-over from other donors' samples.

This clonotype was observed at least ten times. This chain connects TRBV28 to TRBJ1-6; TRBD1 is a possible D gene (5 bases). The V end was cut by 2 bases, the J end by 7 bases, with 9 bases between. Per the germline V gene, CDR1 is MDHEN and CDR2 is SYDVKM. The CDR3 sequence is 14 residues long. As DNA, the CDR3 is TGTGCCAGCAGTTTACTCGGACAAAATTCACCCCTCCACTTT. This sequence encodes CASSLLGQNSPLHF.

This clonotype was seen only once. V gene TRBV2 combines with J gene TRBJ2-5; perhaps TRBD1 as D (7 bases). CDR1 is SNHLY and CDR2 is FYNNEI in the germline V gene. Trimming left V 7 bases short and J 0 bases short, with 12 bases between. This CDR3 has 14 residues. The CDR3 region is CASKGGQYQETQYF. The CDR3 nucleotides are TGTGCCAGCAAGGGGGGACAGTACCAAGAGACCCAGTACTTC.